These T cell receptor beta chains were read from a single sample in a study of blood T cell repertoires in COVID-19. The method was immunoSEQ multiplex PCR; TCRdb's version includes in-frame clones alone and lacks a portion of them. Of about 90,000 clones listed, over 75% were seen once; the top ten hold about 13%. The sample comprised peripheral blood. The receptors here all came from a human donor in a cohort sampled during active COVID-19. Both conserved end residues are part of each CDR3. A D gene is named only where the DNA matches it firmly. Clone size is not always given. Where it is, it says once, few, many or a class for expanded clones.

-	TRBV9	TRBJ1-3	-	CASSPEWGGAGNTIYF	TGTGCCAGCAGCCCCGAATGGGGGGGGGCTGGAAACACCATATATTTT
TRBD1	TRBV10-2	TRBJ1-1	-	CASSGNRGNTEAFF	TGCGCCAGCAGTGGAAACAGGGGGAACACTGAAGCTTTCTTT
TRBD2	TRBV29-1	TRBJ2-1	-	CSVASGGVSEQFF	TGCAGCGTTGCTAGCGGGGGGGTTTCTGAGCAGTTCTTC
-	TRBV19	TRBJ1-5	-	CASSGWQNNQPQHF	TGTGCCAGTAGTGGTTGGCAAAACAATCAGCCCCAGCATTTT
-	TRBV5-4	TRBJ1-6	-	CASSLVGGDSPLHF	TGTGCCAGCAGCTTGGTAGGGGGGGACTCACCCCTCCACTTT
TRBD1	TRBV7-3	TRBJ1-3	-	CASSLQGAGNTIYF	TGTGCCAGCAGCCTACAGGGGGCTGGAAACACCATATATTTT
-	TRBV4-2	TRBJ2-7	-	CASSQDLGGRLYEQYF	TGTGCCAGCAGCCAAGATCTAGGTGGCAGACTCTACGAGCAGTACTTC
TRBD2	TRBV7-2	TRBJ2-2	-	CASSSRDYVTGELFF	TGTGCCAGCAGCTCCCGGGACTACGTCACCGGGGAGCTGTTTTTT
-	TRBV7-3	TRBJ1-1	-	CASSLGRNTEAFF	TGTGCCAGCAGCTTAGGGAGGAACACTGAAGCTTTCTTT
-	TRBV14	TRBJ2-7	-	CASSRQGTSFWSSYEQYF	TGTGCCAGCAGCCGACAGGGGACTAGCTTTTGGAGCTCCTACGAGCAGTACTTC
-	TRBV5-4	TRBJ2-7	few	CASSPSRDTDMHYEQYF	TGTGCCAGCAGCCCGTCCCGGGACACCGATATGCATTACGAGCAGTACTTC
-	TRBV12-3/TRBV12-4	TRBJ2-7	-	CASSLEQTYEQYF	TGTGCCAGCAGTTTAGAACAGACCTACGAGCAGTACTTC
TRBD2	TRBV7-3	TRBJ2-3	-	CASSLTSRTSGAGDTQYF	TGTGCCAGCAGCTTAACGTCCCGGACTAGCGGGGCGGGAGATACGCAGTATTTT
-	TRBV2	TRBJ1-1	-	CASSVRQGWTEAFF	TGTGCCAGCAGTGTTAGGCAGGGATGGACTGAAGCTTTCTTT
-	TRBV27	TRBJ1-1	-	CASSFNRVNTEAFF	TGTGCCAGCAGTTTTAACAGGGTGAACACTGAAGCTTTCTTT
-	TRBV14	TRBJ1-4	-	CASSPLSATNEKLFF	TGTGCCAGCAGCCCCCTTTCCGCAACTAATGAAAAACTGTTTTTT